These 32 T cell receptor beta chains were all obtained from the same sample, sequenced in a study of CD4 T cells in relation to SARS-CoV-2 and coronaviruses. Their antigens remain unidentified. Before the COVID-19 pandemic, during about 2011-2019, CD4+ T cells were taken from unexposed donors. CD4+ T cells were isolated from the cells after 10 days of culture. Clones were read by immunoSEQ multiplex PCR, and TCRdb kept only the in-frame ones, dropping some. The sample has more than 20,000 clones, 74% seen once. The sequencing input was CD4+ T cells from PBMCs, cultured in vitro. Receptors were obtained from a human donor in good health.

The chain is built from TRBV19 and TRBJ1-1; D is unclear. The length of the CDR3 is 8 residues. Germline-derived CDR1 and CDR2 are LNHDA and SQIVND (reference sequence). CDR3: CYDTEAFF. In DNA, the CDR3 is TGTTATGACACTGAAGCTTTCTTT.

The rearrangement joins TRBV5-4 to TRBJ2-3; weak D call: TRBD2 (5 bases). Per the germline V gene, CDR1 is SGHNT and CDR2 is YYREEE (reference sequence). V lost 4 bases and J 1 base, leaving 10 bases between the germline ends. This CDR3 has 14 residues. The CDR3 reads CASSHGLGTDTQYF. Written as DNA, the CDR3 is TGTGCCAGCAGCCACGGACTCGGCACAGATACGCAGTATTTT. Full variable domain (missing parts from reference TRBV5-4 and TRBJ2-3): ETGVTQSPTHLIKTRGQQVTLRCSSQSGHNTVSWYQQALGQGPQFIFQYYREEENGRGNFPPRFSGLQFPNYSSELNVNALELDDSALYLCASSHGLGTDTQYFGPGTRLTVL.

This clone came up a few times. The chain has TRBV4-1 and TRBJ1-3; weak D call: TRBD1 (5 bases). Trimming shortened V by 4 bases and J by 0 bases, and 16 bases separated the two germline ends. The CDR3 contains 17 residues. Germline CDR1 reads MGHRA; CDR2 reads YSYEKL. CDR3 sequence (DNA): TGCGCCAGCAGCCTCGTGGGAGAGGGGATCTCTGGAAACACCATATATTTT. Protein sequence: CASSLVGEGISGNTIYF.

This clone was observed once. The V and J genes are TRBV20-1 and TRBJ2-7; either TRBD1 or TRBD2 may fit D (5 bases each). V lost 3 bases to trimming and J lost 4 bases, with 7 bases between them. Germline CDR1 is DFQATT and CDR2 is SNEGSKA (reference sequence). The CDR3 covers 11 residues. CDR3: CSARGRYEQYF. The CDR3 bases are TGCAGTGCTAGGGGACGATACGAGCAGTACTTC.

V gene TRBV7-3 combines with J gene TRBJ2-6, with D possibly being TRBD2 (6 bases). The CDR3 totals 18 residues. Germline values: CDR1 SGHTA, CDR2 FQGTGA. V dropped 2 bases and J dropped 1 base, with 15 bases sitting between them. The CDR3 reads CASSLFGSTGSGANVLTF. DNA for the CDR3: TGTGCCAGCAGCTTATTCGGGAGTACTGGTTCTGGGGCCAACGTCCTGACTTTC. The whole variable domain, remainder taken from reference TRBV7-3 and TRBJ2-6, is GAGVSQTPSNKVTEKGKYVELRCDPISGHTALYWYRQSLGQGPEFLIYFQGTGAADDSGLPNDRFFAVRPEGSVSTLKIQRTERGDSAVYLCASSLFGSTGSGANVLTFGAGSRLTVL.

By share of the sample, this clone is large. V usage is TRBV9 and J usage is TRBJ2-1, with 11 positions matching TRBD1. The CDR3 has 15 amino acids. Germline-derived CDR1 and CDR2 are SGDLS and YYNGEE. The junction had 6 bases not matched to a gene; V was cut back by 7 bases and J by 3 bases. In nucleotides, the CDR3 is TGTGCCAGCGGCTCCGGGACAGGGGGCTACAATGAGCAGTTCTTC. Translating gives CASGSGTGGYNEQFF.

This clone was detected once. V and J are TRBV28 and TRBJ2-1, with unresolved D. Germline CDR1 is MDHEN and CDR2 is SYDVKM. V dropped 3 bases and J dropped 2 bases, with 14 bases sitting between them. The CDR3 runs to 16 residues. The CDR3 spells CASSFPLVSTYNEQFF. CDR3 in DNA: TGTGCCAGCAGTTTCCCTCTAGTGTCCACCTACAATGAGCAGTTCTTC.

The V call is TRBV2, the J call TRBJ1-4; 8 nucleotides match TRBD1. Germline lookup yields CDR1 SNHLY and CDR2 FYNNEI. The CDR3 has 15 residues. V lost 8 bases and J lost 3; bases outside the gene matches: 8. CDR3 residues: CASGSGGASNEKLFF. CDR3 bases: TGTGCCAGCGGATCAGGGGGCGCGTCTAATGAAAAACTGTTTTTT.

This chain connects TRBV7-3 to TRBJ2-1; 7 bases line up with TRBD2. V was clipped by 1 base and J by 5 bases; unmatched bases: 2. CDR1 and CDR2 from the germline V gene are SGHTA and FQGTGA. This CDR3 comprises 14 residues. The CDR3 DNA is TGTGCCAGCAGCTTAAGCGGGAGTGACAATGAGCAGTTCTTC. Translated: CASSLSGSDNEQFF.

CDR3 sequence (DNA): TGTGCCAGCAGCGTAGGGGGGACCCTCTCCTACAATGAGCAGTTCTTC. This codes for CASSVGGTLSYNEQFF. The genes are TRBV9 and TRBJ2-1, with D possibly called TRBD1 or TRBD2 (5 bases each). The CDR3 covers 16 residues. Trimming took off 0 bases at V and 0 bases at J, with 10 bases between the two ends. The germline V gene encodes CDR1 SGDLS and CDR2 YYNGEE.

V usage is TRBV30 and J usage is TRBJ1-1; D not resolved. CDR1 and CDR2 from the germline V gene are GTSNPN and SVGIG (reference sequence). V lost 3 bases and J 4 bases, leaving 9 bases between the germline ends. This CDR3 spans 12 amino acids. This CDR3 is CAWRAGFTEAFF. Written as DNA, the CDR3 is TGTGCCTGGAGAGCCGGTTTCACTGAAGCTTTCTTT.

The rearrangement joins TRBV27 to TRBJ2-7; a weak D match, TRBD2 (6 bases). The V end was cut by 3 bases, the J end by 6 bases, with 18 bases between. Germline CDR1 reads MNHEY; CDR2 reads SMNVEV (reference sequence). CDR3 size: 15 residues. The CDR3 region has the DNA TGTGCCAGCAGTTTGGCCGTGGCTAGCGTCTCCGAGCAGTACTTC. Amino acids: CASSLAVASVSEQYF.

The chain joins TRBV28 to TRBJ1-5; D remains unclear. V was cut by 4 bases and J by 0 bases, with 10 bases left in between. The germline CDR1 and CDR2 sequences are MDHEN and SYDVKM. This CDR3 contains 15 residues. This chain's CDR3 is CASSSSDYSNQPQHF. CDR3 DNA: TGTGCCAGCAGTTCCTCGGACTATAGCAATCAGCCCCAGCATTTT.

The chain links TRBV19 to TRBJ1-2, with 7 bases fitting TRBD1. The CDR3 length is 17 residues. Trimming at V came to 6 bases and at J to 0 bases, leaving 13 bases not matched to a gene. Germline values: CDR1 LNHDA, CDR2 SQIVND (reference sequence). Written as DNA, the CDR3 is TGTGCCAGTAGCCTCCTGGGACAGCTCAAAGCTAACTATGGCTACACCTTC. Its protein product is CASSLLGQLKANYGYTF.

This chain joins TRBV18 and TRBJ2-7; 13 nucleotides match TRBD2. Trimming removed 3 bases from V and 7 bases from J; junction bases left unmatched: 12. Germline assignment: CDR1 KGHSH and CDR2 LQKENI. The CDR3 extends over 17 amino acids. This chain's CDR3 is CASSPPGTSGKRGEQYF. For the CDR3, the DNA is TGTGCCAGCTCACCGCCCGGGACTAGCGGGAAGAGAGGTGAGCAGTACTTC.

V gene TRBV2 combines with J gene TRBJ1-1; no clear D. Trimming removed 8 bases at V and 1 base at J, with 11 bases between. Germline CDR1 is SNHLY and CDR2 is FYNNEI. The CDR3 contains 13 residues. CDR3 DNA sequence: TGTGCCAGCCTCGCACAGTGGAACACTGAAGCTTTCTTT. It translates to CASLAQWNTEAFF.

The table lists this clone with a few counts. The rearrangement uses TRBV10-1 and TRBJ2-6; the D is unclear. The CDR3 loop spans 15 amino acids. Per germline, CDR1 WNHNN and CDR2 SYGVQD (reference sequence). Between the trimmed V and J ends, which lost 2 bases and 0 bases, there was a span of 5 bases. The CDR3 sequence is CASSEDPSGANVLTF. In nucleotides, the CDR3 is TGCGCCAGCAGTGAGGACCCCTCTGGGGCCAACGTCCTGACTTTC.

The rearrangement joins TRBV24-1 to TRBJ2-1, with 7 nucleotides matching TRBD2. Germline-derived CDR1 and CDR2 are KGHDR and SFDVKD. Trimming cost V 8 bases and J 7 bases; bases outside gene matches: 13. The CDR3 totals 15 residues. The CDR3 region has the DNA TGTGCCACCAACGCGGGACTACCCGGGGGGAATGAGCAGTTCTTC. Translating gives CATNAGLPGGNEQFF.

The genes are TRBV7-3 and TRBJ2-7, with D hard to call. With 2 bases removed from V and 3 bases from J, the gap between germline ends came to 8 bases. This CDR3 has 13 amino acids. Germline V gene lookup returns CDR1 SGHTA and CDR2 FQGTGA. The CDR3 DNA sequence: TGTGCCAGCAGCTTAGGCCACTTCTACGAGCAGTACTTC. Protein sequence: CASSLGHFYEQYF.

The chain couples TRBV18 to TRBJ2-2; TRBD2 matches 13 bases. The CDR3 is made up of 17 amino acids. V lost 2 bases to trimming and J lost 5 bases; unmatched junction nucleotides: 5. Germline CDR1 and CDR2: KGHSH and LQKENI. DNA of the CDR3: TGTGCCAGCTCACCAGGACTAGCGGGAGTAGGGACCGGGGAGCTGTTTTTT. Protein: CASSPGLAGVGTGELFF.

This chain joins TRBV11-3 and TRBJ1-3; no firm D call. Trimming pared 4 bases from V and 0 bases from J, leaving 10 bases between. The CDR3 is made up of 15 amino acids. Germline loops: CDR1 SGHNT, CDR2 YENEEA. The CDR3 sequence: CASSSAGDSGNTIYF. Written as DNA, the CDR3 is TGTGCCAGCAGCTCGGCTGGAGACTCTGGAAACACCATATATTTT.

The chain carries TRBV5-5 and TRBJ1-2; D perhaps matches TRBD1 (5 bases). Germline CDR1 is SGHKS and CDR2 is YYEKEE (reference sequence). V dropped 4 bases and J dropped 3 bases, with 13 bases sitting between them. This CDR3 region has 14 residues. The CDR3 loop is CASSPNRGDYGYTF. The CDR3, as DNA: TGTGCCAGCAGCCCCAACAGAGGGGACTATGGCTACACCTTC.

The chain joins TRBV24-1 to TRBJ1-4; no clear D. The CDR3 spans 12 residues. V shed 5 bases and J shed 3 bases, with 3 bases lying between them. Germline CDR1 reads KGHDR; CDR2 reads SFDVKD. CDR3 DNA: TGTGCCACCAGTGCCCCTAATGAAAAACTGTTTTTT. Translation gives CATSAPNEKLFF.

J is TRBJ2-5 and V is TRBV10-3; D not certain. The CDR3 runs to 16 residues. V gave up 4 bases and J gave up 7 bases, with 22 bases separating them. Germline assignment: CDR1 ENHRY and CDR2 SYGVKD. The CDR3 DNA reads TGTGCCATCAGTGTAGACCACAGATCCGATAGGGCGACCCAGTACTTC. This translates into CAISVDHRSDRATQYF.

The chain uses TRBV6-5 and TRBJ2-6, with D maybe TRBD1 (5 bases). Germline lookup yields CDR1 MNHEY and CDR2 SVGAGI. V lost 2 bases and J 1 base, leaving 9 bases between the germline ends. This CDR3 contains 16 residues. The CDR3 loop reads CASSYQGVSGANVLTF. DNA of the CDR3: TGTGCCAGCAGTTACCAAGGGGTTTCTGGGGCCAACGTCCTGACTTTC.

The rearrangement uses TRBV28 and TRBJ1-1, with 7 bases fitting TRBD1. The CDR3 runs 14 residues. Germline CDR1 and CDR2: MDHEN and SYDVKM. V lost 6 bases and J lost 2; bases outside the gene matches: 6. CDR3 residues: CASRRGDRNTEAFF. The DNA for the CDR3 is TGTGCCAGCAGGAGGGGGGACAGAAACACTGAAGCTTTCTTT.

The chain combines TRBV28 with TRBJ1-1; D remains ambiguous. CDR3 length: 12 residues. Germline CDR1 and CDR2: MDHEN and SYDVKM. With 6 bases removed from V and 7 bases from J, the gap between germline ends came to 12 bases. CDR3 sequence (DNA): TGTGCCAGCAGCCCCCGCGTGGGTGAAGCTTTCTTT. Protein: CASSPRVGEAFF.

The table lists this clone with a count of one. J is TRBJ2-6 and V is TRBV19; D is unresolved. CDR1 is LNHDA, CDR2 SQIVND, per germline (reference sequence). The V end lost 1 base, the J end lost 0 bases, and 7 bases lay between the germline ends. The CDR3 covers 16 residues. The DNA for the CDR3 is TGTGCCAGTAGTATAGGGTCGAACTCTGGGGCCAACGTCCTGACTTTC. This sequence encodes CASSIGSNSGANVLTF.

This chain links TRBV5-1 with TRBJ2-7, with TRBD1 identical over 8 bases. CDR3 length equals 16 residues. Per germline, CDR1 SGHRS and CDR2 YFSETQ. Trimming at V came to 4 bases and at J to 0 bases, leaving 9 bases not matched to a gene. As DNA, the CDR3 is TGCGCCAGCAGCGGGGGTTGGGGACAGGCCTCCTACGAGCAGTACTTC. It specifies CASSGGWGQASYEQYF.

The CDR3: CASSAIDRGPGGRTQYF. The CDR3 DNA sequence: TGTGCCAGCAGTGCCATCGACAGGGGGCCAGGAGGGAGGACCCAGTACTTC. The chain couples TRBV6-1 to TRBJ2-5; 10 nucleotides align to TRBD1. V lost 4 bases, J lost 7 bases, and 15 bases stayed unmatched. Germline CDR1 reads MNHNS; CDR2 reads SASEGT. The CDR3 covers 17 residues.

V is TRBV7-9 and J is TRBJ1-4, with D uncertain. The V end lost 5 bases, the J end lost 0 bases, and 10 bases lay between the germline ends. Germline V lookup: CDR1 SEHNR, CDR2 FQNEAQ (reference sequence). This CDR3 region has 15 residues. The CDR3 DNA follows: TGTGCCAGCAGCCCCCTCACTGCAACTAATGAAAAACTGTTTTTT. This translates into CASSPLTATNEKLFF.

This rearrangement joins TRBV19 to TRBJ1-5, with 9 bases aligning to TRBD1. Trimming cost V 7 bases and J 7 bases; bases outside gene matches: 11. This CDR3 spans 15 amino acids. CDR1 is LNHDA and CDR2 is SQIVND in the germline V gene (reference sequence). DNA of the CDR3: TGTGCCAGTAACACCGGGACAGGGAGCATCCAGCCCCAGCATTTT. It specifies CASNTGTGSIQPQHF. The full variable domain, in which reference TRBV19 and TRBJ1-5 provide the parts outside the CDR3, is DGGITQSPKYLFRKEGQNVTLSCEQNLNHDAMYWYRQDPGQGLRLIYYSQIVNDFQKGDIAEGYSVSREKKESFPLTVTSAQKNPTAFYLCASNTGTGSIQPQHFGDGTRLSIL.